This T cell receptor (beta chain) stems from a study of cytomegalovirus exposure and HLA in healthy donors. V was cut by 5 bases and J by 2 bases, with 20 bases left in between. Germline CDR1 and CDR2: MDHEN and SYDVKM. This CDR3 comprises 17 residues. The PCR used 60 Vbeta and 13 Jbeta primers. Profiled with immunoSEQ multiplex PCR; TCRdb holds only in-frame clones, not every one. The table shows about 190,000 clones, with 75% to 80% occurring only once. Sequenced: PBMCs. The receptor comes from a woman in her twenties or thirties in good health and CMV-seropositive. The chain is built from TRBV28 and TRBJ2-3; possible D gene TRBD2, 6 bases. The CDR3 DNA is TGTGCCAGCAGTCCTCTTCGTGCGGGATTCGTCACAGATACGCAGTATTTT. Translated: CASSPLRAGFVTDTQYF.